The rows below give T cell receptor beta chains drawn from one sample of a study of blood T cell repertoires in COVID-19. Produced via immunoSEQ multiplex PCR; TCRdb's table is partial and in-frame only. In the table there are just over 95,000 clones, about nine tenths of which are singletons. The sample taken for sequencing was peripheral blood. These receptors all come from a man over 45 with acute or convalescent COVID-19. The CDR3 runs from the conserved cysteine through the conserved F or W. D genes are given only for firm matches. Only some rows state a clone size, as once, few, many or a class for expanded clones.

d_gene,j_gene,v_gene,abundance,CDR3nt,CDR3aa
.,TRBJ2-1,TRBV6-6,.,TGTGCCAGCAAGACTAGCTCCTACAATGAGCAGTTCTTC,CASKTSSYNEQFF
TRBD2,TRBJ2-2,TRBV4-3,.,TGCGCCAGCAGCCAAACAGCGGGAGCATCCGGGGAGCTGTTTTTT,CASSQTAGASGELFF
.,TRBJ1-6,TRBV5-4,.,TGTGCCAGCAGCGAAGCCGGTGGACTGACCAATTCACCCCTCCACTTT,CASSEAGGLTNSPLHF
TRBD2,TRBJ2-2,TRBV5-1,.,TGCGCCAGCAGTTTGAGCGGGGCCGGGGAGCTGTTTTTT,CASSLSGAGELFF
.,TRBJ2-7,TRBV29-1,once,TGCAGCGTTCTAAGGGGGTCTTACGAGCAGTACTTC,CSVLRGSYEQYF
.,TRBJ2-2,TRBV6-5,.,TGTGCCAGCAGGACGGGAGTGGTCGGGGAGCTGTTTTTT,CASRTGVVGELFF
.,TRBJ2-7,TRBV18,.,TGTGCCAGCTCACAACAATCCGTCCGTATCCACGAGCAGTACTTC,CASSQQSVRIHEQYF
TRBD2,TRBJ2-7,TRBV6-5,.,TGTGCCAGCAGTACTTTGCCGGGAGGTTGGAACGAGCAGTACTTC,CASSTLPGGWNEQYF
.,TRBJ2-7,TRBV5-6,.,TGTGCCAGCAGCCTGATTGGGGGGAACTACGAGCAGTACTTC,CASSLIGGNYEQYF
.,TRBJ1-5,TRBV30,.,TGTGCCTGGAGTGCGGTCGGCGGCGCCAATCAGCCCCAGCATTTT,CAWSAVGGANQPQHF
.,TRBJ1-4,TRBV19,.,TGTGCCAGTAGTATTCCTACAGTTGAAAAACTGTTTTTT,CASSIPTVEKLFF
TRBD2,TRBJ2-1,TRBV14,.,TGTGCCAGCAGCCAAAGGGCGCTTAGCGGGAGGACTCACAATGAGCAGTTCTTC,CASSQRALSGRTHNEQFF
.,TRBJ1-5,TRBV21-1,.,TGTGCCAGCAGCAAATATCGGGACAGGGGTAGAAGCAATCAGCCCCAGCATTTT,CASSKYRDRGRSNQPQHF
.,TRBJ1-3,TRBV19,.,TGTGCCAGCCGCCAGAGGTCTGGAAACACCATATATTTT,CASRQRSGNTIYF
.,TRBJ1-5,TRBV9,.,TGTGCCAGCAGCGCCGGGGGGAGGGCGACTAGCAATCAGCCCCAGCATTTT,CASSAGGRATSNQPQHF
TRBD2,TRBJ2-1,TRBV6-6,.,TGTGCCAGCAGTTACTCTGCGGGAGCACGGAATGAGCAGTTCTTC,CASSYSAGARNEQFF
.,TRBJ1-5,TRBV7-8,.,TGTGCCAGCAGCTTGGGGTGGCGGGGTCAGCCCCAGCATTTT,CASSLGWRGQPQHF
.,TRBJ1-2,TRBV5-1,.,TGCGCCAGCAAACGGGAGGCAGGTACTCGAGGCTACACCTTC,CASKREAGTRGYTF
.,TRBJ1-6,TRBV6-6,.,TGTGCCAGCAGCCGGCTCAGGGGTTCACCCCTCCACTTT,CASSRLRGSPLHF
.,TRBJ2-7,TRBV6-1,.,TGTGCCAGCAGTGAAGAGCCCTACCCTACGAGTCGGCAGTACTTC,CASSEEPYPTSRQYF
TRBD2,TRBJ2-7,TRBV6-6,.,TGTGCCAGCACGGTGGGAGGGTCCCCCGCCCCCCACGAGCAGTACTTC,CASTVGGSPAPHEQYF
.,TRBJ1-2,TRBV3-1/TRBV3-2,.,TGTGCCAGCAACTCCGGAGGAGGGAACTATGGCTACACCTTC,CASNSGGGNYGYTF
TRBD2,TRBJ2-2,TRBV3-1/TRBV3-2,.,TGTGCCAGCAGCCAAGAAGCGCCGGGAGGGGGTACCGGGGAGCTGTTTTTT,CASSQEAPGGGTGELFF
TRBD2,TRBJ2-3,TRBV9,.,TGTGCCAGCAGCTACGGACTAGCGGGATACACAGATACGCAGTATTTT,CASSYGLAGYTDTQYF
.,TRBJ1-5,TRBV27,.,TGTGCCAGCAGTTTTTCTCGGGGTTACCAGCCCCAGCATTTT,CASSFSRGYQPQHF
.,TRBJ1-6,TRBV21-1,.,TGTGCCAGCAGCAGAACAGGCGGTTTAAAGGGGAATTCACCCCTCCACTTT,CASSRTGGLKGNSPLHF
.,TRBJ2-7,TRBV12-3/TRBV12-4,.,TGTGCCAGCAGCAATTCCTACGAGCAGTACTTC,CASSNSYEQYF
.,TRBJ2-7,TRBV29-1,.,TGCAGCGTTGTACAGGGAACCTACGAGCAGTACTTC,CSVVQGTYEQYF
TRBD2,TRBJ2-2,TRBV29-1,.,TGCAGCGCCGGGACTAGCGGGAGAAGAACCGGGGAGCTGTTTTTT,CSAGTSGRRTGELFF
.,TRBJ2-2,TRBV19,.,TGTGCCAGTAGTACACAGGGCCCAGGGATGGGGGAGCTGTTTTTT,CASSTQGPGMGELFF
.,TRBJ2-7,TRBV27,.,TGTGCCAGCAGTCCAACCGCTCAGGGCTACGAGCAGTACTTC,CASSPTAQGYEQYF
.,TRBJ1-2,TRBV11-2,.,TGTGCCAGCAGCCTTCCGGGACAAATCTCCTATGGCTACACCTTC,CASSLPGQISYGYTF
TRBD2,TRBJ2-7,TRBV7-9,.,TGTGCCAGCAGCCCGCGGGAGTACTACGAGCAGTACTTC,CASSPREYYEQYF
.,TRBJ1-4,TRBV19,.,TGTGCCAGTAGTGTCGACAGCGCAACTAATGAAAAACTGTTTTTT,CASSVDSATNEKLFF
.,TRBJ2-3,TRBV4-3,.,TGCGCCAGCAGCTCACCGACTACCCCACTTGGAGTAGATACGCAGTATTTT,CASSSPTTPLGVDTQYF
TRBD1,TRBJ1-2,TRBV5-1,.,TGCGCCAGCAGCTTGGGATCCGGGACAGCTAGGGATGGCTACACCTTC,CASSLGSGTARDGYTF
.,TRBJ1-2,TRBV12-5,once,TGTGCTAGTGGTTTGGTTGGACAGTTCGGTGGCTACACCTTC,CASGLVGQFGGYTF
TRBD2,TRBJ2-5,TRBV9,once,TGTGCCAGCAGCATTTACGGGACTAGCGGAGTCCAAGAGACCCAGTACTTC,CASSIYGTSGVQETQYF
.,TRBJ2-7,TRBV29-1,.,TGCAGCGTTGATCAGTTGATAACCTACGAGCAGTACTTC,CSVDQLITYEQYF
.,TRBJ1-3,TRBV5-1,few,TGCGCCAGCAGCTGGGGTCAGGGTGCCGGAAACACCATATATTTT,CASSWGQGAGNTIYF